This T cell receptor beta chain was observed in a study of blood T cell repertoires in COVID-19. V lost 4 bases, J lost 1 base, and 10 bases lay in between. CDR3 length: 15 residues. CDR1 KGHSH and CDR2 LQKENI come from the germline V gene. A single count supports this clone. The authors' processing: Nucleated cell number was recorded as an estimate derived from reference gene primer amplification. The assay was immunoSEQ multiplex PCR, and TCRdb's table has in-frame clones only and misses some. That table is the source of V, J and clone size, and D and trimming were worked out from the DNA. This sample carries 250,000 to 300,000 clones, 80% to 95% of them seen once, and the ten largest clones take 1.1%.

The sequenced sample consisted of PBMCs or T cells enriched from blood (not recorded which). The chain has TRBV18 and TRBJ2-2; D is perhaps TRBD2 (6 bases). This receptor was identified in a woman aged 30 to 39 who had recovered from COVID-19. CDR3 amino acids: CASSRGLMNTGELFF. As DNA, the CDR3 is TGTGCCAGCTCACGGGGACTTATGAACACCGGGGAGCTGTTTTTT. Looking up the rest from reference TRBV18 and TRBJ2-2 gives the full variable domain: NAGVMQNPRHLVRRRGQEARLRCSPMKGHSHVYWYRQLPEEGLKFMVYLQKENIIDESGMPKERFSAEFPKEGPSILRIQQVVRGDSAAYFCASSRGLMNTGELFFGEGSRLTVL.